Detailed here is one TCR beta chain. The sample is drawn from a study of T cell changes during pregnancy in multiple sclerosis. Only in-frame clones appear in the TCRdb table, and some are missing; sequencing was by immunoSEQ multiplex PCR. The sample yields around 92,000 clones, roughly 92% seen once. The V gene's germline CDR1 is SQVTM and CDR2 ANQGSEA. The CDR3 is 13 residues long. V lost 2 bases and J lost 8, with 15 bases in between. The sample in question was peripheral blood, obtained after pregnancy. This chain joins TRBV29-1 and TRBJ1-2; D gene ambiguous. The sequence derives from a female donor with multiple sclerosis, enrolled in a pregnancy study. The CDR3 here is CSVEPAGTSGYTF. For the CDR3, the DNA is TGCAGCGTTGAACCCGCGGGAACCTCGGGCTACACCTTC.